Below, one T cell receptor (beta chain) is given with its context. This CDR3 comprises 15 residues. Germline CDR1 is SGHNT and CDR2 is YYREEE (reference sequence). V lost 2 bases, J lost 8 bases, and 16 bases lay in between. Amounts of roughly 0.95-11 million cryopreserved PBMC were held in the samples before DNA extraction. At survey level, the immunoSEQ assay was run in its v3.0 version. Data came from immunoSEQ multiplex PCR; TCRdb stores just in-frame clones and leaves some out. In the table there are tens of thousands of clones, under 90% of which are singletons. The sample is drawn from a study of long-term antiretroviral therapy in people with HIV.

This receptor was identified in a middle-aged man with HIV. Source: unsorted PBMCs, taken about 5 years after starting antiretroviral therapy. The chain carries TRBV5-4 and TRBJ1-4; TRBD1 is a possible D gene (6 bases). CDR3 in DNA: TGTGCCAGCAGCTTTCAAGGACAGAAGGAGGAAAAACTGTTTTTT. Translated: CASSFQGQKEEKLFF.